Following are 27 T cell receptor beta chains from one sample sequenced in a study of spatial heterogeneity in lung cancer. Each CDR3 protein gets one entry after TCRdb re-called the 5' RACE reads with MiXCR. The profile shows about 85,000 distinct CDR3 sequences, roughly a fifth of them singletons. Time point reported: sample taken at primary tumor resection. Whole RNA, isolated from tumor, nontumor lung or frozen PBMC, was sequenced without prior sorting. The source material was PBMCs, sampled at surgery. These receptors came from a male donor with early-stage non-small cell lung cancer.

The chain links TRBV19 to TRBJ1-5; TRBD1 might be the D (6 bases). V lost 8 bases, J lost 7 bases, and 12 bases lay in between. The CDR3 is made up of 12 amino acids. The V gene's germline CDR1 is LNHDA and CDR2 SQIVND (reference sequence). The CDR3 DNA follows: TGTGCCAGTTGCCTCAGGGGACAGCCCCAGCATTTT. Its protein product is CASCLRGQPQHF.

This clonotype was observed at least ten times. This CDR3 reads CASSSYLDRMPISGANVLTF. In DNA form, the CDR3 reads TGTGCCAGCAGCTCATACCTCGACAGGATGCCCATATCTGGGGCCAACGTCCTGACTTTC. V gene TRBV7-9 combines with J gene TRBJ2-6; TRBD1 is a possible D gene (6 bases). The CDR3 is 20 amino acids. V was shortened by 4 bases and J by 1 base, with 23 bases between the two germline ends. Germline lookup yields CDR1 SEHNR and CDR2 FQNEAQ (reference sequence).

The table lists this clonotype with a few counts. The V call is TRBV27, the J call TRBJ2-3; D is possibly TRBD1 (5 bases). Trimming shortened V by 6 bases and J by 0 bases, and 10 bases separated the two germline ends. This CDR3 contains 14 residues. The V gene's germline CDR1 is MNHEY and CDR2 SMNVEV (reference sequence). This CDR3 is CASSRQKSTDTQYF. CDR3 nucleotides: TGTGCCAGCAGCCGACAGAAAAGCACAGATACGCAGTATTTT.

The chain employs TRBV28 and TRBJ1-2; no clear D. The CDR3 is 14 residues long. V was cut by 4 bases and J by 2 bases, with 11 bases left in between. Per the germline V gene, CDR1 is MDHEN and CDR2 is SYDVKM. CDR3 region: CASSSPPQNYGYTF. The CDR3 DNA follows: TGTGCCAGCAGTTCCCCCCCACAGAACTATGGCTACACCTTC.

V gene TRBV6-2 or TRBV6-3 combines with J gene TRBJ2-1; 10 bases are shared with TRBD2. The CDR3 has 15 residues. V lost 5 bases and J lost 8; bases outside the gene matches: 9. Germline values: CDR1 MNHEY, CDR2 SVGEGT. CDR3 bases: TGTGCCAGCAGTCAGCGGGAGGGGGAGATCGATGAGCAGTTCTTC. Its translation is CASSQREGEIDEQFF.

The chain recombines TRBV7-2 with TRBJ2-1; TRBD1 is a possible D gene (6 bases). The V gene's germline CDR1 is SGHTA and CDR2 FQGNSA. The CDR3 loop spans 15 amino acids. Trimming stripped 1 base from V and 1 base from J, with 8 bases between. CDR3 nucleotides: TGTGCCAGCAGCTTAGACAGGGTTTCCTACAATGAGCAGTTCTTC. Its protein product is CASSLDRVSYNEQFF.

This clonotype was picked up a small number of times. Relative to the germline gene, one junction end is altered; a read error may explain this. The rearrangement links TRBV2 to TRBJ1-5, with a weak D call TRBD1 (6 bases). This CDR3 has 16 residues. Germline loops: CDR1 SNHLY, CDR2 FYNNEI. Written as DNA, the CDR3 is TGTGCCAGCAGTGTCGGGACATCCTATAGCAATCAACCCCAGCATTTT. It specifies CASSVGTSYSNQPQHF.

The chain recombines TRBV25-1 with TRBJ2-1; D is possibly TRBD2 (5 bases). Germline lookup yields CDR1 MGHDK and CDR2 SYGVNS. V was cut by 10 bases and J by 7 bases, with 14 bases left in between. CDR3 length: 12 amino acids. CDR3 protein: CATKRDGNEQFF. In DNA form, the CDR3 reads TGTGCCACGAAGAGGGATGGGAATGAGCAGTTCTTC.

The chain has TRBV10-3 and TRBJ2-7, with TRBD1 as a possible D gene (6 bases). This CDR3 has 13 residues. Germline loops: CDR1 ENHRY, CDR2 SYGVKD. The germline V and J ends were trimmed by 7 bases and 2 bases, with 12 bases remaining between them. CDR3 region: CAIKDSSTYEQYF. CDR3 bases: TGTGCCATCAAGGACAGCTCGACCTACGAGCAGTACTTC.

This chain connects TRBV6-5 to TRBJ2-1; 13 nucleotides agree with TRBD2. CDR3 length: 17 residues. V lost 3 bases, J lost 9 bases, and 11 bases stayed unmatched. In germline, CDR1 is MNHEY, CDR2 SVGAGI. CDR3 sequence: CASSYLSRLAGGSEQFF. The CDR3 DNA reads TGTGCCAGCAGTTATCTCTCCCGACTAGCGGGAGGTAGTGAGCAGTTCTTC.

This clonotype was detected a few times. In DNA form, the CDR3 reads TGTGCCAGCAACAGAGCCACCGGGGAGCTGTTTTTT. Amino acids: CASNRATGELFF. V gene TRBV2 combines with J gene TRBJ2-2; the D is unclear. CDR3 size: 12 residues. V was pared by 7 bases and J by 4 bases, with 7 bases between. Germline V lookup: CDR1 SNHLY, CDR2 FYNNEI.

This clonotype was seen repeatedly, ten times or more. The chain joins TRBV14 to TRBJ2-7; 9 nucleotides agree with TRBD1. The CDR3 sequence is 14 residues long. Per the germline V gene, CDR1 is SGHDN and CDR2 is FVKESK. J was trimmed by 1 base and V by 4 bases; bases with no gene match: 2. In DNA form, the CDR3 reads TGTGCCAGCAGCCGGGACAGGGCGTCCTACGAGCAGTACTTC. It translates to CASSRDRASYEQYF.

A few counts support this clonotype. The chain uses TRBV2 and TRBJ1-5, with 9 bases lining up with TRBD1. Germline-derived CDR1 and CDR2 are SNHLY and FYNNEI. The CDR3 runs 14 residues. V lost 4 bases and J lost 7; bases outside the gene matches: 5. This CDR3 is CASSGDREGQPQHF. DNA for the CDR3: TGTGCCAGCAGTGGGGACAGGGAAGGCCAGCCCCAGCATTTT.

The chain couples TRBV11-1 to TRBJ2-4, with D perhaps assigned TRBD1 or TRBD2 (5 bases each). Trimming cost V 8 bases and J 6 bases, with 14 bases left between them. The CDR3 totals 13 residues. Per the germline V gene, CDR1 is SGHAT and CDR2 is FQDESV (reference sequence). The CDR3 nucleotides read TGTGCCAGCGGCTCGGGGCAGGCAAACATTCAGTACTTC. Its protein product is CASGSGQANIQYF.

This chain joins TRBV10-3 and TRBJ1-1, with 7 nucleotides matching TRBD1. The CDR3 runs 14 residues. V lost 6 bases to trimming and J lost 1 base; unmatched junction nucleotides: 5. CDR1 and CDR2 from the germline V gene are ENHRY and SYGVKD. CDR3 protein: CAISGQDKNTEAFF. The CDR3 coding sequence is TGTGCCATCAGCGGACAGGACAAGAACACTGAAGCTTTCTTT.

This clonotype was recorded a few times. The chain has TRBV6-5 and TRBJ2-3, with 8 bases aligning to TRBD1. V gave up 6 bases and J gave up 3 bases; unmatched junction bases: 5. The CDR3 runs 14 residues. CDR1 and CDR2 from the germline V gene are MNHEY and SVGAGI. The CDR3 DNA follows: TGTGCCAGCAGGGTAACAGGGGGGACAGATACGCAGTATTTT. Amino acids: CASRVTGGTDTQYF.

The sample holds many counts of this clonotype. This chain joins TRBV20-1 and TRBJ2-1; 11 bases are shared with TRBD2. CDR3 length equals 15 residues. J was trimmed by 8 bases and V by 6 bases; bases with no gene match: 12. Germline CDR1 is DFQATT and CDR2 is SNEGSKA (reference sequence). The CDR3 coding sequence is TGCAGTGCGGGACTTAGCGGGAGGGCCGAGGATGAGCAGTTCTTC. Translated, it gives CSAGLSGRAEDEQFF.

Ten or more counts support this clonotype. V usage is TRBV29-1 and J usage is TRBJ2-4; no clear D. Germline-derived CDR1 and CDR2 are SQVTM and ANQGSEA. The CDR3 length is 14 residues. Deletions cut 4 bases from V and 9 bases from J, with 19 bases between. CDR3 DNA: TGCAGCGTTGCAGCTGACTCCGTCATTAGCATTCAGTACTTC. This encodes CSVAADSVISIQYF.

Remarks on this clonotype: A much bigger clone sits one base away, suggesting this may be a read error. This chain links TRBV29-1 with TRBJ2-7, with 8 bases identical to TRBD1. Germline values: CDR1 SQVTM, CDR2 ANQGSEA. The CDR3 is 12 amino acids. The CDR3 sequence: CSARQGPYKQYF. For the CDR3, the DNA is TGCAGCGCCCGACAGGGGCCCTACAAGCAGTACTTC.

The CDR3 coding sequence is TGTGCCAGCAGAGACTACAGGGCCTCCACAGATACGCAGTATTTT. Its protein is CASRDYRASTDTQYF. V usage is TRBV7-9 and J usage is TRBJ2-3; TRBD1 might be the D (6 bases). The CDR3 totals 15 residues. Germline lookup yields CDR1 SEHNR and CDR2 FQNEAQ (reference sequence). V gave up 6 bases and J gave up 2 bases, with 15 bases separating them. Variable domain in full (rest from reference TRBV7-9 and TRBJ2-3): DTGVSQNPRHKITKRGQNVTFRCDPISEHNRLYWYRQTLGQGPEFLTYFQNEAQLEKSRLLSDRFSAERPKGSFSTLEIQRTEQGDSAMYLCASRDYRASTDTQYFGPGTRLTVL.

The chain has TRBV14 and TRBJ2-3; the D call may be TRBD1 or TRBD2 (5 bases each). The CDR3 sequence is 14 residues long. Germline CDR1 is SGHDN and CDR2 is FVKESK. Here the CDR3 DNA reads TGTACAAATCTCCAGGGCGCGCGGGCCGATACGCAGTATTTT. Protein sequence: CTNLQGARADTQYF.

In its sample, this clonotype was seen a few times. This chain joins TRBV6-2 or TRBV6-3 and TRBJ1-1; D is possibly TRBD1 (5 bases). V was pared by 5 bases and J by 7 bases, with 11 bases between. The germline V gene encodes CDR1 MNHEY and CDR2 SVGEGT. This CDR3 is 12 amino acids long. Here the CDR3 reads CASSAGLVEAFF. CDR3 in DNA: TGTGCCAGCAGTGCGGGGCTGGTTGAAGCTTTCTTT.

This clonotype was counted a single time. The rearrangement joins TRBV21-1 to TRBJ2-3. TRBV21-1 is annotated as a pseudogene. The CDR3 is 14 amino acids. CDR3 sequence: CASSILLQGDTQYF. CDR3 nucleotides: TGTGCCAGCAGCATTCTTCTACAAGGGGATACGCAGTATTTT.

This clonotype was seen ten or more times. The chain recombines TRBV27 with TRBJ1-1; the D gene is possibly TRBD1 (5 bases). V was trimmed by 2 bases and J by 1 base, leaving 8 bases between them. In germline, CDR1 is MNHEY, CDR2 SMNVEV (reference sequence). This CDR3 is built from 14 residues. CDR3 residues: CASSLTGPNTEAFF. The CDR3 DNA reads TGTGCCAGCAGTTTAACAGGTCCGAACACTGAAGCTTTCTTT.

This CDR3 reads CASSLEGGADQPQHF. CDR3 nucleotide sequence: TGTGCCAGCAGCTTAGAGGGGGGCGCGGATCAGCCCCAGCATTTT. V gene TRBV7-6 combines with J gene TRBJ1-5, with a possible D match to TRBD1 (6 bases). CDR3 length: 15 residues. V dropped 1 base and J dropped 5 bases, with 12 bases sitting between them. Germline lookup yields CDR1 SGHVS and CDR2 FNYEAQ.

The chain joins TRBV4-3 to TRBJ2-3, with 14 bases fitting TRBD2. Germline CDR1 and CDR2: LGHNA and YSLEER. The CDR3 loop spans 16 amino acids. V shed 3 bases and J 4 bases; nucleotides not matched to a gene: 3. The CDR3 DNA sequence: TGCGCCAGCAGCCACGGGACTAGCGGGGGATCAGATACGCAGTATTTT. Protein sequence: CASSHGTSGGSDTQYF.

This chain links TRBV7-2 with TRBJ2-5; TRBD2 is a possible D gene (5 bases). Germline CDR1 and CDR2: SGHTA and FQGNSA. Trimming shortened V by 1 base and J by 6 bases, and 6 bases separated the two germline ends. The CDR3 contains 12 residues. The CDR3 DNA is TGTGCCAGCAGCTTAGGGGAGAAGACCCAGTACTTC. This translates into CASSLGEKTQYF.